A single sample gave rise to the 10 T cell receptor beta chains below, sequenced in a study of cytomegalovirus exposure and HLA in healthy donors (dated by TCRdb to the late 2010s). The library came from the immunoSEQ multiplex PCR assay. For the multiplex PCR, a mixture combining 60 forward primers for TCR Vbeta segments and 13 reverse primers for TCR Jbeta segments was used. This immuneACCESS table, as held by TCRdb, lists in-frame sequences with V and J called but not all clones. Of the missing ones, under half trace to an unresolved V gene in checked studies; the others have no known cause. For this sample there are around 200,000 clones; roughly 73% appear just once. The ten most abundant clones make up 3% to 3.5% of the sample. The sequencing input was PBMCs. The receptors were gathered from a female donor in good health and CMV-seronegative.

The CDR3 DNA sequence: TGTGCCAGCGAAACTAGCGGGAGGTCCTACAATGAGCAGTTCTTC. Translation: CASETSGRSYNEQFF. The chain joins TRBV6-1 to TRBJ2-1; 12 positions match TRBD2. The CDR3 is 15 residues long. Germline V gives CDR1 MNHNS, CDR2 SASEGT. The J segment lost 1 base and the V segment lost 8 bases, leaving 3 bases of the junction unmatched.

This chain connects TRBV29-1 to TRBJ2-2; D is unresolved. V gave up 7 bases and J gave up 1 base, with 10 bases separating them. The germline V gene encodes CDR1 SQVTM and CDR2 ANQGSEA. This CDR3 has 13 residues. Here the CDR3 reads CSATAQNTGELFF. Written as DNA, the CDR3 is TGCAGCGCCACAGCACAGAACACCGGGGAGCTGTTTTTT.

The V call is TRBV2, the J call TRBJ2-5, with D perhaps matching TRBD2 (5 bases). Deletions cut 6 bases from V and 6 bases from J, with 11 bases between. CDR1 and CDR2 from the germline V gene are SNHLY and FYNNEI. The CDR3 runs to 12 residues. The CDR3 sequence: CASRRAHKTQYF. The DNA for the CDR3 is TGTGCCAGCAGGAGGGCCCACAAGACCCAGTACTTC.

The CDR3 DNA follows: TGCGCCAGCAGTCCGAGGGTGTCGGCCCAGCATTTT. Its protein product is CASSPRVSAQHF. The V gene is TRBV23-1, the J gene TRBJ1-5; D ambiguous. TRBV23-1 belongs to the ORF category, with a function that is uncertain. This CDR3 is 12 amino acids long. Trimming stripped 4 bases from V and 11 bases from J, with 12 bases between.

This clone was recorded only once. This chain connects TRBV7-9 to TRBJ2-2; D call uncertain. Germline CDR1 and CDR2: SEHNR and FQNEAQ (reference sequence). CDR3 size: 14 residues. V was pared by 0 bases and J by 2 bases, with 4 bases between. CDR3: CASSLAINTGELFF. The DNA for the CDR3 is TGTGCCAGCAGCTTAGCAATAAACACCGGGGAGCTGTTTTTT.

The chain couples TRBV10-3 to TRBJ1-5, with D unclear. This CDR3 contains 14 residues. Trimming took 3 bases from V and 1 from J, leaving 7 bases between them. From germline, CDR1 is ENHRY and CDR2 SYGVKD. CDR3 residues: CAISDRWSNQPQHF. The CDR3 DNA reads TGTGCCATCAGTGACCGGTGGAGCAATCAGCCCCAGCATTTT.

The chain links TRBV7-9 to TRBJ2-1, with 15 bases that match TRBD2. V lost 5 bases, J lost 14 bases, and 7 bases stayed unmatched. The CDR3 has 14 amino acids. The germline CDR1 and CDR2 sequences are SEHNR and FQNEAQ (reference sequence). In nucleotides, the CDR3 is TGTGCCAGCAGCCAGGGACTAGCGGGAGGAGGCAAGTTCTTC. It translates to CASSQGLAGGGKFF.

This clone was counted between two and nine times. The CDR3 protein is CASSDSVTDTQYF. CDR3 DNA sequence: TGTGCCAGCAGTGACAGTGTCACAGATACGCAGTATTTT. This rearrangement joins TRBV6-5 to TRBJ2-3; tentative D call: TRBD1 (5 bases). Germline-derived CDR1 and CDR2 are MNHEY and SVGAGI. With 5 bases removed from V and 2 bases from J, the gap between germline ends came to 8 bases. This CDR3 has 13 amino acids.

DNA for the CDR3: TGTGCTAGTGGTTTCCAGGGTACCCCACTTCGGGAAGCTTTCTTT. The encoded protein is CASGFQGTPLREAFF. The chain links TRBV12-5 to TRBJ1-1, with D possibly TRBD1 on 5 matching bases. V was cut by 3 bases and J by 8 bases, with 19 bases left in between. CDR3 length: 15 residues. The germline gives CDR1 LGHNT, CDR2 FRNRAP.

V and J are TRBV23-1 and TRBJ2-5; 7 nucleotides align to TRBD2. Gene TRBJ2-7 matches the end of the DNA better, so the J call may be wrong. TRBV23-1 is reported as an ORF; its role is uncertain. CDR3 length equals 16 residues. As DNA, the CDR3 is TGCGCCAGCAGTCAAGACACTAGCGTAGCCCCTGGCGAGCAGTACTTC. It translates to CASSQDTSVAPGEQYF.